The clone carrying this T cell receptor beta chain was seen a single time. This sample was taken from a study of T cell changes during pregnancy in multiple sclerosis. Generated by immunoSEQ multiplex PCR, the TCRdb table keeps only in-frame clones and is missing some. Here the sample spans around 42,000 clones, over 70% being singletons. This clonotype was obtained from a female donor in good health, enrolled as a control in a pregnancy study. The sample here was peripheral blood, taken in the first trimester of pregnancy.

The CDR3 DNA is TGTGCCAGCAGCTTGGCTCCGGGTTTCACTGAAGCTTTCTTT. As protein: CASSLAPGFTEAFF. This chain joins TRBV7-2 and TRBJ1-1; D is unresolved. This CDR3 has 14 residues. From germline, CDR1 is SGHTA and CDR2 FQGNSA. V was pared by 3 bases and J by 4 bases, with 12 bases between.